The present entry profiles one T cell receptor (beta chain) with its context. No antigen is known for it. These data are taken from a study of shared clonotypes between healthy human individuals. Study-wide results and limits: Some naive CD4 clonotypes, roughly 4.7%, turned up in common across a handful of donors. Tissues were not sampled, only blood, and their repertoires likely differ.

Healthy and HIV-negative, the adult donors had no recent acute infections or vaccinations. This CDR3 comprises 15 residues. The junction had 4 bases not matched to a gene; V was cut back by 4 bases and J by 4 bases. CDR1 is MNHEY, CDR2 SMNVEV, per germline (reference sequence). Samples underwent the assay at deep level. Data came from immunoSEQ multiplex PCR; TCRdb stores just in-frame clones and leaves some out. The sample lists over 2 million clones, under 95% occurring once. Specimen: naive CD4+ T cells from PBMCs. The subset denotes: CD45RA+ positively selected. V and J are TRBV27 and TRBJ2-2, with 9 bases fitting TRBD2. This clonotype originated in a man younger than 30 in good health. Some clones in this sample may be carry-over from other donors' samples. CDR3 nucleotides: TGTGCCAGCAGTTCCCATAGCGGGAGCACCGGGGAGCTGTTTTTT. Amino acids: CASSSHSGSTGELFF.